These 9 T cell receptor beta chains were sequenced from one sample in a study of cytomegalovirus exposure and HLA in healthy donors. Primers: 60 Vbeta forward and 13 Jbeta reverse. The assay was immunoSEQ multiplex PCR, and TCRdb's table has in-frame clones only and misses some. The data hold some 42,000 clones, with around 50% observed a single time. The sample was PBMCs. The receptors derive from a human donor in good health.

This clone was observed a few times. The gene calls are TRBV19 and TRBJ1-1; TRBD1 might be the D (6 bases). Germline V CDR1 and CDR2: LNHDA, SQIVND (reference sequence). This CDR3 spans 17 amino acids. The V end was cut by 7 bases, the J end by 11 bases, with 32 bases between. The CDR3 DNA sequence: TGTGCCAGTAATGAGCAAAGGAACAAAGGGACACCGTTGAGGGCTTTCTTT. Amino acids: CASNEQRNKGTPLRAFF.

In the case of this clone: The same CDR3 can be traced to other DNA sequences in this sample. The rearrangement uses TRBV18 and TRBJ2-1; possible D gene TRBD1, 7 bases. The CDR3 is 14 amino acids. The V end lost 3 bases, the J end lost 5 bases, and 11 bases lay between the germline ends. Per the germline V gene, CDR1 is KGHSH and CDR2 is LQKENI. CDR3 sequence (DNA): TGTGCCAGCTCACCGCGGGACAGAGACAATGAGCAGTTCTTC. Protein product: CASSPRDRDNEQFF. Full variable domain (remainder filled in from reference TRBV18 and TRBJ2-1): NAGVMQNPRHLVRRRGQEARLRCSPMKGHSHVYWYRQLPEEGLKFMVYLQKENIIDESGMPKERFSAEFPKEGPSILRIQQVVRGDSAAYFCASSPRDRDNEQFFGPGTRLTVL.

This clone was picked up a small number of times. This chain uses TRBV9 with TRBJ2-3; 9 bases are a match to TRBD2. The CDR3 covers 15 residues. The V and J ends lost 1 base and 4 bases, in that order; junction bases with no gene match: 4. Germline V gene data show CDR1 as SGDLS and CDR2 as YYNGEE. The chain's CDR3 is CASSVSGTSSDTQYF. The CDR3 coding sequence is TGTGCCAGCAGCGTATCCGGGACTAGCTCAGATACGCAGTATTTT.

The chain couples TRBV7-8 to TRBJ1-2; D possibly corresponds to TRBD1 (6 bases). The CDR3 consists of 13 residues. The V end lost 3 bases, the J end lost 4 bases, and 9 bases lay between the germline ends. Germline V gene sequence: CDR1 SGHVS, CDR2 FQNEAQ. The CDR3 reads CASSLDSPYGYTF. The CDR3 nucleotides read TGTGCCAGCAGCTTGGACAGCCCCTATGGCTACACCTTC.

This chain links TRBV2 with TRBJ1-6; 7 nucleotides align to TRBD1. This CDR3 has 13 residues. The V gene end was trimmed by 7 bases and the J gene end by 7 bases; junction bases not matched to a gene: 4. Germline values: CDR1 SNHLY, CDR2 FYNNEI. CDR3 sequence (DNA): TGTGCCAGCAAGGGGGCAGGGAATTCACCCCTCCACTTT. It translates to CASKGAGNSPLHF.

The chain is built from TRBV5-1 and TRBJ1-1, with D unresolved. The CDR3 runs to 14 residues. The V gene lost 0 bases and the J gene lost 4 bases, with 10 bases spanning the gap. From germline, CDR1 is SGHRS and CDR2 YFSETQ. Here the CDR3 reads CASSLEPGGTEAFF. CDR3 bases: TGCGCCAGCAGCTTGGAACCGGGTGGCACTGAAGCTTTCTTT.

This chain's CDR3 is CASSIGGQANSDTQYF. For the CDR3, the DNA is TGTGCCAGTAGTATAGGGGGGCAGGCGAATTCCGATACGCAGTATTTT. The chain joins TRBV19 to TRBJ2-3; D is possibly TRBD1 (6 bases). Germline lookup yields CDR1 LNHDA and CDR2 SQIVND (reference sequence). V gave up 1 base and J gave up 6 bases, with 17 bases separating them. CDR3 length: 16 residues.

This sequence joins TRBV29-1 and TRBJ2-7; 11 bases map to TRBD1. Germline CDR1 and CDR2: SQVTM and ANQGSEA. V lost 6 bases, J lost 3 bases, and 1 base stayed unmatched. The CDR3 has 12 amino acids. The CDR3 here is CSVGTGGYEQYF. The CDR3 bases are TGCAGCGTGGGGACAGGGGGCTACGAGCAGTACTTC.

The J gene is TRBJ2-7, the V gene TRBV7-2, with TRBD2 matching 10 bases. This CDR3 is built from 14 residues. J gave up 7 bases and V 6 bases, and 9 bases lay outside the gene matches. CDR1 is SGHTA, CDR2 FQGNSA, per germline. DNA of the CDR3: TGTGCCAGCAGGAGAGCGGGAGGGCCGGGTGAGCAGTACTTC. Its translation is CASRRAGGPGEQYF.